Listed here are 27 T cell receptor beta chains from one sample, sequenced in a study of shared clonotypes between healthy human individuals. Naive-designated CD8 cells lacked CD45RO, were positively enriched for CCR7, and omitted terminally differentiated effector memory CD45RA+ cells. The method was immunoSEQ multiplex PCR; TCRdb's version includes in-frame clones alone and lacks a portion of them. The table includes around 2,000,000 clones, roughly 94% detected once. The sequencing sample was made of naive CD8+ T cells sorted from blood. Receptors were obtained from a man aged 18 to 29 in good health.

The genes are TRBV4-1 and TRBJ2-3, with 7 bases matching TRBD2. V shed 1 base and J 6 bases; nucleotides not matched to a gene: 7. Germline loops: CDR1 MGHRA, CDR2 YSYEKL. The CDR3 has 15 amino acids. As DNA, the CDR3 is TGCGCCAGCAGCCAAGTGCCCAGCGGGATTGATACGCAGTATTTT. Translation: CASSQVPSGIDTQYF.

The rearrangement uses TRBV14 and TRBJ1-1; possibly TRBD1 for D (6 bases). CDR1 and CDR2 (germline): SGHDN, FVKESK. CDR3 length equals 14 residues. Trimming pared 1 base from V and 4 bases from J, leaving 10 bases between. The CDR3 protein is CASSQATGSTEAFF. The CDR3 DNA reads TGTGCCAGCAGCCAAGCTACAGGGAGCACTGAAGCTTTCTTT. Combining the CDR3 with reference TRBV14 and TRBJ1-1 gives the whole variable domain EAGVTQFPSHSVIEKGQTVTLRCDPISGHDNLYWYRRVMGKEIKFLLHFVKESKQDESGMPNNRFLAERTGGTYSTLKVQPAELEDSGVYFCASSQATGSTEAFFGQGTRLTVV.

This sequence joins TRBV28 and TRBJ1-2; TRBD1 might be the D (5 bases). The CDR3 is 14 residues long. V was clipped by 2 bases and J by 4 bases, with 11 bases between them. Germline values: CDR1 MDHEN, CDR2 SYDVKM. CDR3 protein: CASSLPDSSYGYTF. In nucleotides, the CDR3 is TGTGCCAGCAGTTTACCCGACAGTTCCTATGGCTACACCTTC.

Comment on this clone: The same CDR3 can be traced to other DNA sequences in this sample. The V and J genes are TRBV27 and TRBJ1-1; tentatively, D is TRBD1 (5 bases). Trimming shortened V by 4 bases and J by 5 bases, and 11 bases separated the two germline ends. The CDR3 sequence is 13 residues long. Germline V gene sequence: CDR1 MNHEY, CDR2 SMNVEV (reference sequence). The CDR3 coding sequence is TGTGCCAGCAGTTCAGGGAGGGGAACTGAAGCTTTCTTT. This sequence encodes CASSSGRGTEAFF.

In regard to this clone: Germline is not matched at one junction end, which may reflect a read error. This sequence joins TRBV5-6 and TRBJ2-1, with unresolved D. This CDR3 contains 14 residues. Germline CDR1 reads SGHDT; CDR2 reads YYEEEE. The CDR3: CASSLAGNYYEQFF. The CDR3 nucleotides are TGTGCCAGCAGCTTGGCCGGAAACTACTATGAGCAGTTCTTC.

The chain uses TRBV7-9 and TRBJ2-7; 10 bases are shared with TRBD1. The CDR3 is 16 amino acids. Germline trimming cut 8 bases from V and 3 bases from J; bases unmatched to any gene: 13. Germline CDR1 is SEHNR and CDR2 is FQNEAQ (reference sequence). Here the CDR3 reads CASSSSTGTGDYEQYF. CDR3 nucleotide sequence: TGTGCCAGCTCATCTTCGACCGGGACAGGGGACTACGAGCAGTACTTC.

The chain uses TRBV6-1 and TRBJ2-1; 12 bases map to TRBD2. The trim removed 0 bases at V and 8 bases at J, leaving 8 bases unmatched. This CDR3 is 17 amino acids long. In germline, CDR1 is MNHNS, CDR2 SASEGT. Here the CDR3 reads CASSEATLAGGPHEQFF. The CDR3, as DNA: TGTGCCAGCAGTGAAGCCACCCTAGCGGGGGGGCCCCATGAGCAGTTCTTC.

This chain uses TRBV6-5 with TRBJ2-1; D call uncertain. Germline loops: CDR1 MNHEY, CDR2 SVGAGI. This CDR3 comprises 15 residues. V was trimmed by 6 bases and J by 8 bases, leaving 20 bases between them. The chain's CDR3 is CASRTAPGRVDEQFF. CDR3 coding DNA: TGTGCCAGCAGAACTGCCCCTGGAAGGGTCGATGAGCAGTTCTTC.

The chain uses TRBV4-3 and TRBJ2-1; D might be TRBD1 (6 bases). Trimming took 3 bases from V and 8 from J, leaving 14 bases between them. Germline V gene data show CDR1 as LGHNA and CDR2 as YSLEER. The length of the CDR3 is 14 residues. CDR3 nucleotides: TGCGCCAGCAGCCAGGAACAGGGTAACGATGAGCAGTTCTTC. As protein: CASSQEQGNDEQFF.

This chain uses TRBV11-1 with TRBJ2-7, with D possibly TRBD2 on 6 matching bases. Germline CDR1 reads SGHAT; CDR2 reads FQDESV (reference sequence). The CDR3 totals 15 residues. V was pared by 4 bases and J by 0 bases, with 13 bases between. CDR3 nucleotides: TGTGCCAGCAGCTCTCAAGGGGACTCCTCCTACGAGCAGTACTTC. This encodes CASSSQGDSSYEQYF.

The rearrangement joins TRBV19 to TRBJ2-7; D perhaps matches TRBD2 (5 bases). Looked up from germline, CDR1 is LNHDA and CDR2 is SQIVND (reference sequence). V lost 4 bases and J lost 1, with 17 bases in between. The CDR3 is made up of 16 amino acids. The CDR3 is CASSNAGDPLSYEQYF. In DNA form, the CDR3 reads TGTGCCAGTAGTAACGCCGGGGATCCGCTTTCCTACGAGCAGTACTTC.

The rearrangement uses TRBV9 and TRBJ1-1, with 7 bases that match TRBD1. V was pared by 3 bases and J by 11 bases, with 7 bases of the junction left unmatched. Germline CDR1 SGDLS, CDR2 YYNGEE. This CDR3 is built from 12 residues. The CDR3 region is CASSATGDLAFF. The CDR3 nucleotides are TGTGCCAGCAGCGCCACAGGGGATTTGGCTTTCTTT.

The chain uses TRBV5-6 and TRBJ2-5; D may be TRBD2 (6 bases). The V and J ends lost 6 bases and 5 bases respectively, with 17 bases between them. This CDR3 has 14 residues. Germline V gene lookup returns CDR1 SGHDT and CDR2 YYEEEE. This CDR3 reads CASNQPAGRETQYF. The CDR3 DNA reads TGTGCCAGCAACCAACCCGCGGGGCGGGAGACCCAGTACTTC.

The chain carries TRBV7-8 and TRBJ2-1, with 8 nucleotides matching TRBD2. The J segment lost 0 bases and the V segment lost 1 base, leaving 11 bases of the junction unmatched. CDR1 is SGHVS, CDR2 FQNEAQ, per germline. The CDR3 loop spans 19 amino acids. In DNA, the CDR3 is TGTGCCAGCAGCTTAGTGGCTAGCGGGCCTAGGAGCTCCTACAATGAGCAGTTCTTC. This translates into CASSLVASGPRSSYNEQFF.

The chain is built from TRBV27 and TRBJ2-3, with 7 bases lining up with TRBD1. The CDR3 is 16 amino acids. Germline values: CDR1 MNHEY, CDR2 SMNVEV (reference sequence). After removal of 7 bases from V and 8 bases from J, the junction contained 18 bases not matched to a gene. CDR3 residues: CASNRGAPGAQGTQYF. The CDR3 nucleotides are TGTGCCAGCAACAGGGGAGCCCCCGGGGCACAAGGTACGCAGTATTTT.

This clone was detected only once. V gene TRBV30 combines with J gene TRBJ2-3; 13 nucleotides agree with TRBD2. J lost 1 base, V lost 4 bases, and 5 bases had no gene match. Germline loops: CDR1 GTSNPN, CDR2 SVGIG (reference sequence). This CDR3 contains 16 residues. The DNA of the CDR3 is TGTGCCTGGACTGGACTAGCGGGAGATGGCACAGATACGCAGTATTTT. Translating gives CAWTGLAGDGTDTQYF. The entire variable domain, with the rest obtained from reference TRBV30 and TRBJ2-3, is as follows: SQTIHQWPATLVQPVGSPLSLECTVEGTSNPNLYWYRQAAGRGLQLLFYSVGIGQISSEVPQNLSASRPQDRQFILSSKKLLLSDSGFYLCAWTGLAGDGTDTQYFGPGTRLTVL.

With regard to this clone: Other DNA sequences within the sample encode an identical CDR3. The chain links TRBV19 to TRBJ2-3, with D possibly matching TRBD2 (6 bases). The CDR3 totals 13 residues. Germline V lookup: CDR1 LNHDA, CDR2 SQIVND (reference sequence). V was pared by 1 base and J by 5 bases, with 7 bases between. This CDR3 is CASSIVGGDTQYF. Here the CDR3 DNA reads TGTGCCAGTAGTATAGTGGGGGGAGATACGCAGTATTTT.

The rearrangement uses TRBV9 and TRBJ2-3, with no clear D. The CDR3 loop spans 14 amino acids. Trimming took 1 base from V and 6 from J, leaving 12 bases between them. Germline V gene lookup returns CDR1 SGDLS and CDR2 YYNGEE. The CDR3 sequence is CASSVSGYGDTQYF. Written as DNA, the CDR3 is TGTGCCAGCAGCGTATCAGGATACGGCGATACGCAGTATTTT. Combining the CDR3 with reference TRBV9 and TRBJ2-3 gives the whole variable domain DSGVTQTPKHLITATGQRVTLRCSPRSGDLSVYWYQQSLDQGLQFLIQYYNGEERAKGNILERFSAQQFPDLHSELNLSSLELGDSALYFCASSVSGYGDTQYFGPGTRLTVL.

J is TRBJ2-1 and V is TRBV11-1; 10 bases match TRBD1. The CDR3 is 16 amino acids. Germline V gene data show CDR1 as SGHAT and CDR2 as FQDESV (reference sequence). The ends lost 3 bases at V and 6 bases at J; junction bases unmatched: 8. The CDR3 spells CASSFIAGQGRNEQFF. CDR3 DNA sequence: TGTGCCAGCAGCTTTATCGCGGGACAGGGGCGCAATGAGCAGTTCTTC.

This chain uses TRBV27 with TRBJ1-6; 7 bases fit TRBD1. The CDR3 is 14 amino acids. V shed 7 bases, J shed 7 bases, and the junction held 7 bases outside the gene matches. CDR1 and CDR2 (germline): MNHEY, SMNVEV (reference sequence). Written as DNA, the CDR3 is TGTGCCAGCAACTTGATAGGGGGCAATTCACCCCTCCACTTT. Translation gives CASNLIGGNSPLHF.

Comments on this clone: The sample holds other DNA sequences that translate to the same CDR3. The CDR3 DNA reads TGTGCCAGCAGTTGGGACAGGGGCACTGAAGCTTTCTTT. This codes for CASSWDRGTEAFF. The chain combines TRBV2 with TRBJ1-1, with 10 bases fitting TRBD1. The CDR3 has 13 amino acids. The V gene's germline CDR1 is SNHLY and CDR2 FYNNEI. Trimming removed 5 bases from V and 4 bases from J; junction bases left unmatched: 1.

The V gene is TRBV19, the J gene TRBJ2-1; D unresolved. CDR3 length: 15 amino acids. Trimming pared 5 bases from V and 1 base from J, leaving 12 bases between. The germline V gene encodes CDR1 LNHDA and CDR2 SQIVND (reference sequence). CDR3 nucleotides: TGTGCCAGTAGTGTCAATACCAGATCCTACAATGAGCAGTTCTTC. This sequence encodes CASSVNTRSYNEQFF.

The rearrangement joins TRBV5-1 to TRBJ1-5; TRBD1 is a possible D gene (6 bases). With 4 bases removed from V and 0 bases from J, the gap between germline ends came to 17 bases. The CDR3 sequence is 17 residues long. Germline V lookup: CDR1 SGHRS, CDR2 YFSETQ. This chain's CDR3 is CASSTDRRQNSNQPQHF. Written as DNA, the CDR3 is TGCGCCAGCAGCACGGACAGACGTCAAAATAGCAATCAGCCCCAGCATTTT.

The CDR3 DNA reads TGTGCCAGCAGTTCGCTACCAGCACCCGGGGAAGCTTTCTTT. Encoded protein: CASSSLPAPGEAFF. The chain employs TRBV6-5 and TRBJ1-1; no reliable D call. Trimming removed 4 bases from V and 8 bases from J, with 17 bases in between. The CDR3 is 14 residues long. Germline CDR1 reads MNHEY; CDR2 reads SVGAGI.

The V gene is TRBV7-6, the J gene TRBJ2-7, with D perhaps matching TRBD1 (6 bases). The V and J ends lost 2 bases and 6 bases respectively, with 11 bases between them. CDR1 and CDR2 from the germline V gene are SGHVS and FNYEAQ. The CDR3 totals 13 residues. CDR3 in DNA: TGTGCCAGCAGCTTATTTGGGGGCGGCGAGCAGTACTTC. It codes for CASSLFGGGEQYF.

This chain links TRBV2 with TRBJ1-1; D is unresolved. Germline V CDR1 and CDR2: SNHLY, FYNNEI. This CDR3 has 11 amino acids. V was shortened by 5 bases and J by 3 bases, with 4 bases between the two germline ends. The CDR3 bases are TGTGCCAGCAGTCCATACACTGAAGCTTTCTTT. It specifies CASSPYTEAFF.

The CDR3 DNA sequence: TGTGCCAGCAGTTCGGACAGGGGGCTTCGTGGCTACACCTTC. This encodes CASSSDRGLRGYTF. The chain links TRBV6-5 to TRBJ1-2; 11 nucleotides agree with TRBD1. Per the germline V gene, CDR1 is MNHEY and CDR2 is SVGAGI. CDR3 size: 14 residues. J was trimmed by 7 bases and V by 4 bases; bases with no gene match: 5.